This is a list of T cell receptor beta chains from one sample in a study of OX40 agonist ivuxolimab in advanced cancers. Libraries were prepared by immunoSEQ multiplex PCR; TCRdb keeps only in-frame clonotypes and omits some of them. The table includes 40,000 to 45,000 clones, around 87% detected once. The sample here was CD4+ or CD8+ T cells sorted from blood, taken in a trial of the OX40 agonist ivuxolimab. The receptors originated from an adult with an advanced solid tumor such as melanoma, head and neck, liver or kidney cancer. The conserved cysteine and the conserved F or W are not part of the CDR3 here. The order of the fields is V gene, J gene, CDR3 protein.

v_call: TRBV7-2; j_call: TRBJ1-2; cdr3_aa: ASSAVTIGYGYT
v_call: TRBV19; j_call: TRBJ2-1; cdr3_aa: ASSTQGGAGEQF
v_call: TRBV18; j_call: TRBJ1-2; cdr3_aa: ASSSLDRYYGYT
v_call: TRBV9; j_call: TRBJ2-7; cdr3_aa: ASSQDGSSYEQY
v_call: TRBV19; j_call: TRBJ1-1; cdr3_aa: ASTPGSGTLNTEAF
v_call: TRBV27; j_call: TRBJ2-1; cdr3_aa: ASSLGLALGEQF
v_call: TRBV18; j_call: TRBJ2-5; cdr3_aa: ASSPSGGQETQY
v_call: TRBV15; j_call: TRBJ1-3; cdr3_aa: ATSRADRISGNTIY
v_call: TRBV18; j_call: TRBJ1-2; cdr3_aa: ASSPMTDANYGYT
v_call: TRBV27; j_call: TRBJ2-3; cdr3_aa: ASSFGAGTHTQY
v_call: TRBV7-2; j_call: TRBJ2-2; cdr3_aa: ASNRDRARELF
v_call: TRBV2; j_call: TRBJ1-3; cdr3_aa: ASSAMGTGTGNTIY
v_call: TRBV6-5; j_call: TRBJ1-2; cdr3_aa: ASGRENGYT
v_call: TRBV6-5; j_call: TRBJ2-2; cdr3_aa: ASSYTFGTGELF
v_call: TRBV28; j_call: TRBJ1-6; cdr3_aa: ASGMVGGHSPLH
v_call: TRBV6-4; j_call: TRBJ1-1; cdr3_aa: ASRPHRGLGTEAF
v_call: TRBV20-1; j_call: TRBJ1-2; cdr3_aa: SARHNYGYT
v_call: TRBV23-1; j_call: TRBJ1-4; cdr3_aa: ASSHEGSDEKLF
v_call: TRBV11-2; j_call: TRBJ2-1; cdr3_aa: ASSLAGMAYNEQF
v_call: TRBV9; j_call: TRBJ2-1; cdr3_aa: ASSGSGVDEQF
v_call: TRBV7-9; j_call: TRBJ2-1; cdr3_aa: ASSFSQNNEQF
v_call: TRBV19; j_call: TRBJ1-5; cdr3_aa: ASSNEQGNQPQH
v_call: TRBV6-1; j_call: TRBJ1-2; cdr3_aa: ASSDTSPPICYT
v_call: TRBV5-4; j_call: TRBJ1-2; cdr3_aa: ASSGWEGNYGYT
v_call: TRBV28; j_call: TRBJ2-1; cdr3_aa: ATTAGGGNEQF
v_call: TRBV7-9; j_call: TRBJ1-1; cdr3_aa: ASSFALGENTEAF
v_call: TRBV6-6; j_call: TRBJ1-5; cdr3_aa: ASTRESSNQPQH
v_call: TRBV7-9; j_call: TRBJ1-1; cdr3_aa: ASSPGTGGPLMNTEAF
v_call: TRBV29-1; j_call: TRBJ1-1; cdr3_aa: SVVSLFSQGYTEAF
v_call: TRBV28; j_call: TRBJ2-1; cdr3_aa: ASSFPLREPRGNEQF
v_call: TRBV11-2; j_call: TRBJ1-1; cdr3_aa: ASSPSVNTEAF
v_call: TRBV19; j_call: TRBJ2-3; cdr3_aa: ASTTSGQRTDTQY
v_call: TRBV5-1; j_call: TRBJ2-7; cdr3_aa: ASSPGTGLFYEQY
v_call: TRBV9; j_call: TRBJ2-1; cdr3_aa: ASSVGVGTSGRAHEQF
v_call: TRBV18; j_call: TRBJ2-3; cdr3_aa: ASSPPTTDTQY
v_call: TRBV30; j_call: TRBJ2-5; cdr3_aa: AWSGQGATQY
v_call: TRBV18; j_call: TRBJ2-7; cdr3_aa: ASSPPAQGYEQY
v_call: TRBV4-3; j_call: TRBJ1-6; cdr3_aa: ASSQIWTGQSPLH
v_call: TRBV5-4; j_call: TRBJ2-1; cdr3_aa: ASSLTGPSYNEQF
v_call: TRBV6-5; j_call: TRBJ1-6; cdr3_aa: ASSRTGVSPLH
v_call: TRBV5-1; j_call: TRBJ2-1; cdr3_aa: ASSLVSGRANNEQF
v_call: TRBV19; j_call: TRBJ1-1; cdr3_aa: ATRENTEAF
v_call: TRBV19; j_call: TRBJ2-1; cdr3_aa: ASSKRQGVNEQF
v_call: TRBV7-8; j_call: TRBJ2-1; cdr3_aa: ASSWSGGLTNEQF
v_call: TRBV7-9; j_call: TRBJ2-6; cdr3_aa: ASSLVRSSGANVLT
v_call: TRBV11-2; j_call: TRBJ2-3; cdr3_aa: ASSEKPGLAGVTDTQY
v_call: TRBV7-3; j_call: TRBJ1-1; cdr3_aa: ASSPGGGTEAF
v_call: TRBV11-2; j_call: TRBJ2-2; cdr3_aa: ASSLELGGGWTGELF
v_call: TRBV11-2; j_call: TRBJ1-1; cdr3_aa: ASSLFRGLTEAF